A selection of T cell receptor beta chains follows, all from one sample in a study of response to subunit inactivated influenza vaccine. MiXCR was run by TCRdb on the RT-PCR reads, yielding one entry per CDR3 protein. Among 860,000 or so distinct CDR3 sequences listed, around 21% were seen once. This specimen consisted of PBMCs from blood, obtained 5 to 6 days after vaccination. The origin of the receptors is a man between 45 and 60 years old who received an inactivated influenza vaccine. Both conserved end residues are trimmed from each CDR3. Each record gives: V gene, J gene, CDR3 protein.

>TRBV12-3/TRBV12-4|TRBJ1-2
ASSFSTGDYGYT
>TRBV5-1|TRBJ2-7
ASSFTGNSYEQY
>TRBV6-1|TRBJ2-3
ASSPRSSTDTQY
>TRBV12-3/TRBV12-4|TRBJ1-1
ASSLGGGGAF
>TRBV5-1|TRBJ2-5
ASFIQGRETQY
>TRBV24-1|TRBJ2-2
ATRRGSTGELF
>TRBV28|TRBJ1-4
ASSPSVIRVKAEKLF
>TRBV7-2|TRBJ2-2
ASSYHLRNAGELF
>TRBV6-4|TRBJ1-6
ASSDSDRGTSPLH
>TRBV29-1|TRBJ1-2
SGGTPEDGYT
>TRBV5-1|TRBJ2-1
ASTDGGKVYNEQF
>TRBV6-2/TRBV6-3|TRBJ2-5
ASLGRDYKETQY
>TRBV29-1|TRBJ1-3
SVPVLSRDRSGNTIY
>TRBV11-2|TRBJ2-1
ASSDLSTGNSHSSYNEQF
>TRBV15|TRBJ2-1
ATSRDGSGGAHEQF
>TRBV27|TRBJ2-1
ATISGAGNEQF
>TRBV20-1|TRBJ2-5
SARVTGATETQY
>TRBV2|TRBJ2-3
ASSGDSYTDTQY
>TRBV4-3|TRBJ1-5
ASSPGQGEQPQH
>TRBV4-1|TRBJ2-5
ASSPSGRQETQY
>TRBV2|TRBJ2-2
ASSTDRVAGELF
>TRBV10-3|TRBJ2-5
AISARIQETQY
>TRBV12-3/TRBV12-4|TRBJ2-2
AISFLAGKVRNTGELF
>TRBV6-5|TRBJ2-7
ASSYSPTPGEQY
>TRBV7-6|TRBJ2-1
ASSLRLGSSYNEQF
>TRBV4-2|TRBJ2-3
ASSQSGTSSTDTQY
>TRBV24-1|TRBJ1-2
ATSDGGGLRGYT
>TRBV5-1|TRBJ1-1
ASSLWVGNTEAF
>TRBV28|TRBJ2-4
ASSPGREGLAKNIQY
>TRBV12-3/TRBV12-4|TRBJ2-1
ASSGDSVNEQF
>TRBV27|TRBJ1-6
ASSFRGRISYNSPLH
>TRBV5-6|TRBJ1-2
ASSLTSGTTYGGYT
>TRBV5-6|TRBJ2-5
ASSPGPGLKTQY
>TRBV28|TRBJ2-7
ASSSGTSGLSSYEQY
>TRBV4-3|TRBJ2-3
ASSQTSGKTDTQY
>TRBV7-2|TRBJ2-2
ASSYSRLYGGELF
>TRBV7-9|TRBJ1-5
ASSLDRAQPQH
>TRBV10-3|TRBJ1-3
AISDGAEERNTIY
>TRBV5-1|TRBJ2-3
ASSSRPSGGTSTDTQY
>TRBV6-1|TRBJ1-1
ASSEGTLNTEAF
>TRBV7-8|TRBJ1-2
ASSPGDLYGYT
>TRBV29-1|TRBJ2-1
SVGPSGTNEQF
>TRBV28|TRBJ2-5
ASRETGRETQY
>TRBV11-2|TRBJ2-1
ASTPNWGDSYNEQF
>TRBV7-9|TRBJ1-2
ASSFSLDRPSNYGYT
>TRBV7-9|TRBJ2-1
ASSFEREYNEQF
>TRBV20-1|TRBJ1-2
SARGGGGALNYGYT
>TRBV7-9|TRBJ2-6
ASSFRAGANVLT
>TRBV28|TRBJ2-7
ASSGVGPYEQY
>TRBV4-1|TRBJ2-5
ASSQEGRGQETQY
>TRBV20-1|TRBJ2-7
SARDVAGGSYEQY
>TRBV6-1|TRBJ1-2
ASSEARGAYGYT